Shown below are 15 T cell receptor beta chains from a single sample sequenced in a study of shared clonotypes between healthy human individuals. Sequencing was performed with immunoSEQ multiplex PCR; in TCRdb, only in-frame clones are kept and a portion is missing. The sample includes over a million clones, around 98.5% of them seen just once. Sequences were obtained from naive CD4+ T cells sorted from blood. Subset of the sample: CD45RA+ positively selected. These receptors were collected from a man aged 30 to 39 in good health.

The chain joins TRBV5-4 to TRBJ1-2, with a tentative D call TRBD1 (5 bases). Per germline, CDR1 SGHNT and CDR2 YYREEE (reference sequence). V lost 4 bases to trimming and J lost 6 bases, with 10 bases between them. CDR3 size: 12 residues. The CDR3 nucleotides read TGTGCCAGCAGCGTTGACAGTAATGGCTACACCTTC. Encoded protein: CASSVDSNGYTF.

The genes are TRBV7-6 and TRBJ1-1; weak D call: TRBD1 (6 bases). V was pared by 6 bases and J by 7 bases, with 18 bases between. Germline values: CDR1 SGHVS, CDR2 FNYEAQ. The CDR3 totals 14 residues. As DNA, the CDR3 is TGTGCCAGCAGTCGACCAGGGGTGACCATTGAAGCTTTCTTT. This translates into CASSRPGVTIEAFF.

This chain links TRBV11-2 with TRBJ2-5; D call uncertain. Deletions cut 1 base from V and 2 bases from J, with 11 bases between. Looked up from germline, CDR1 is SGHAT and CDR2 is FQNNGV. This CDR3 contains 15 residues. In DNA, the CDR3 is TGTGCCAGCAGCTTAGTCGGTGACTTTCAAGAGACCCAGTACTTC. Protein product: CASSLVGDFQETQYF.

V is TRBV5-4 and J is TRBJ2-3, with a tentative D call TRBD1 (6 bases). Germline CDR1 SGHNT, CDR2 YYREEE (reference sequence). CDR3 length equals 16 residues. Trimming left V 6 bases short and J 0 bases short, with 17 bases between. This chain's CDR3 is CASNPDSKTSTDTQYF. The CDR3 DNA sequence: TGTGCCAGCAACCCGGACAGCAAAACTAGCACAGATACGCAGTATTTT. Full variable domain (remainder filled in from reference TRBV5-4 and TRBJ2-3): ETGVTQSPTHLIKTRGQQVTLRCSSQSGHNTVSWYQQALGQGPQFIFQYYREEENGRGNFPPRFSGLQFPNYSSELNVNALELDDSALYLCASNPDSKTSTDTQYFGPGTRLTVL.

The genes are TRBV7-9 and TRBJ1-1, with D hard to call. CDR3 length: 14 residues. Trimming removed 7 bases at V and 4 bases at J, with 16 bases between. Per the germline V gene, CDR1 is SEHNR and CDR2 is FQNEAQ (reference sequence). The CDR3 coding sequence is TGTGCCAGCATATGGTCGGGCGCGGTCACTGAAGCTTTCTTT. Translated: CASIWSGAVTEAFF.

This clone was found once. CDR3 sequence reads: CASLRFSYGYTF. For the CDR3, the DNA is TGTGCCAGCCTTCGGTTCTCCTATGGCTACACCTTC. This rearrangement joins TRBV21-1 to TRBJ1-2. TRBV21-1 is described as a pseudogene. The CDR3 loop spans 12 amino acids.

The sample holds one count of this clone. The V gene is TRBV5-5, the J gene TRBJ2-5; no firm D call. Germline V gives CDR1 SGHKS, CDR2 YYEKEE (reference sequence). The CDR3 has 19 residues. The V end lost 6 bases, the J end lost 4 bases, and 31 bases lay between the germline ends. CDR3 sequence (DNA): TGTGCCAGCACCGAGTGGTTCTCTCGTGTCGGGTCAATCCGAGAGACCCAGTACTTC. Translating gives CASTEWFSRVGSIRETQYF. The whole variable domain, filled in from reference TRBV5-5 and TRBJ2-5, reads DAGVTQSPTHLIKTRGQQVTLRCSPISGHKSVSWYQQVLGQGPQFIFQYYEKEERGRGNFPDRFSARQFPNYSSELNVNALLLGDSALYLCASTEWFSRVGSIRETQYFGPGTRLLVL.

V gene TRBV18 combines with J gene TRBJ2-7, with D perhaps being TRBD1 or TRBD2 (5 bases each). This CDR3 is built from 14 residues. With 5 bases removed from V and 6 bases from J, the gap between germline ends came to 17 bases. Germline V lookup: CDR1 KGHSH, CDR2 LQKENI. The CDR3, as DNA: TGTGCCAGCTCAGGGGACGGGACGGCGGCCGAGCAGTACTTC. Translated: CASSGDGTAAEQYF.

Here the CDR3 reads CASSQDPENYGYTF. The CDR3 DNA is TGCGCCAGCAGCCAAGATCCAGAGAACTATGGCTACACCTTC. The rearrangement uses TRBV4-1 and TRBJ1-2; D not certain. Per germline, CDR1 MGHRA and CDR2 YSYEKL. V lost 0 bases, J lost 2 bases, and 7 bases lay in between. The CDR3 length is 14 residues.

The chain recombines TRBV6-5 with TRBJ2-7; 9 bases match TRBD2. Germline V CDR1 and CDR2: MNHEY, SVGAGI. V lost 9 bases and J lost 3; bases outside the gene matches: 6. This CDR3 is 13 amino acids long. The CDR3 nucleotides read TGTGCCAGTCGGCTTAGCGGGAGCTACGAGCAGTACTTC. Its protein product is CASRLSGSYEQYF.

This rearrangement joins TRBV19 to TRBJ2-5; a possible D gene is TRBD2 (5 bases). Germline V CDR1 and CDR2: LNHDA, SQIVND (reference sequence). Trimming removed 3 bases at V and 5 bases at J, with 10 bases between. The CDR3 runs to 13 residues. In DNA form, the CDR3 reads TGTGCCAGTAGTATGCGAGCGGCGGAGACCCAGTACTTC. The encoded protein is CASSMRAAETQYF.

This clone was seen just once. This rearrangement joins TRBV5-1 to TRBJ2-3, with a weak D call TRBD1 (5 bases). Germline-derived CDR1 and CDR2 are SGHRS and YFSETQ. Trimming removed 1 base at V and 0 bases at J, with 9 bases between. This CDR3 has 15 residues. The CDR3 loop is CASSLSQGSTDTQYF. The CDR3 DNA is TGCGCCAGCAGCTTGTCCCAGGGCAGCACAGATACGCAGTATTTT.

The chain is built from TRBV5-8 and TRBJ2-2; no definite D call. CDR3 length: 13 amino acids. Trimming took 0 bases from V and 8 from J, leaving 8 bases between them. CDR1 is SGHTS, CDR2 YDEGEE, per germline. CDR3 residues: CASSLGKTGELFF. The DNA of the CDR3 is TGTGCCAGCAGCTTGGGTAAAACTGGGGAGCTGTTTTTT. Supplemented by reference TRBV5-8 and TRBJ2-2, the full variable domain reads EAGVTQSPTHLIKTRGQQATLRCSPISGHTSVYWYQQALGLGLQFLLWYDEGEERNRGNFPPRFSGRQFPNYSSELNVNALELEDSALYLCASSLGKTGELFFGEGSRLTVL.

J is TRBJ2-1 and V is TRBV7-9; D unresolved. Trimming shortened V by 4 bases and J by 9 bases, and 19 bases separated the two germline ends. The CDR3 is 15 residues long. CDR1 is SEHNR and CDR2 is FQNEAQ in the germline V gene (reference sequence). CDR3 DNA sequence: TGTGCCAGCAGCTACCCACCACTTGGGTTCTCTGAGCAGTTCTTC. Encoded protein: CASSYPPLGFSEQFF.

The rearrangement links TRBV30 to TRBJ1-5; D might be TRBD1 (5 bases). CDR1 and CDR2 (germline): GTSNPN, SVGIG (reference sequence). Trimming took 2 bases from V and 8 from J, leaving 25 bases between them. This CDR3 comprises 17 residues. CDR3 amino acids: CAWSSPGWYPQGEPQHF. The CDR3 bases are TGTGCCTGGAGTTCCCCAGGGTGGTACCCCCAAGGCGAGCCCCAGCATTTT.